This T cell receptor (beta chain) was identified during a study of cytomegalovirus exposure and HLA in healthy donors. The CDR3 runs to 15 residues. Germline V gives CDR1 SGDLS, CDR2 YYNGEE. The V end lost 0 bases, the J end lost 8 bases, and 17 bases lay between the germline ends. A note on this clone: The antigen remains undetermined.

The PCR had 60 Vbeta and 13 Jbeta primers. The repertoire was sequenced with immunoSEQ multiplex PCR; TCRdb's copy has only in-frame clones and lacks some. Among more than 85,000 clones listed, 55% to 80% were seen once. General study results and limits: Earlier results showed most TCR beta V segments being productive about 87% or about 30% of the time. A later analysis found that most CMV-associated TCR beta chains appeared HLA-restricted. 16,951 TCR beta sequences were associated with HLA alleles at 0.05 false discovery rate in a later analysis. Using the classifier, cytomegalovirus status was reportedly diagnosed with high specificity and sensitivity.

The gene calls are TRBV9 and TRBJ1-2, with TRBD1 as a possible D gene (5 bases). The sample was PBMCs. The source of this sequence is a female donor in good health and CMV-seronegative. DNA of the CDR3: TGTGCCAGCAGCGTAGCCAGGGAAGGGTCTGGAGGCTACACCTTC. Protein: CASSVAREGSGGYTF.